These T cell receptor beta chains were read from a single sample in a study of OX40 agonist ivuxolimab in advanced cancers. The table came from immunoSEQ multiplex PCR; TCRdb's copy has only in-frame clones and leaves some out. The sample consists of 65,000 to 85,000 clones, approximately 80% of them appearing once. This specimen consisted of CD4+ or CD8+ T cells sorted from blood, obtained in a trial of the OX40 agonist ivuxolimab. These receptors originate from an adult with an advanced solid tumor such as melanoma, head and neck, liver or kidney cancer. The CDR3 runs from the conserved cysteine through the conserved F or W. The D gene is left open where the match is weak. Rows give clone size only sometimes, using once, few, many, or a class for an expanded clone.

v_gene: TRBV9
d_gene: TRBD1
j_gene: TRBJ2-6
len: 17
abundance: NA
CDR3aa: CASSSGTGDSGANVLTF
CDR3nt: TGTGCCAGCAGCTCCGGGACAGGGGATTCTGGGGCCAACGTCCTGACTTTC

v_gene: TRBV4-3
d_gene: NA
j_gene: TRBJ2-6
len: 21
abundance: NA
CDR3aa: CASSQVSDLDTIFSGANVLTF
CDR3nt: TGCGCCAGCAGCCAAGTCTCGGATTTGGACACCATTTTTTCTGGGGCCAACGTCCTGACTTTC

v_gene: TRBV5-1
d_gene: TRBD1
j_gene: TRBJ2-1
len: 15
abundance: NA
CDR3aa: CASSGQGSSYNEQFF
CDR3nt: TGCGCCAGCAGCGGACAGGGAAGCTCCTACAATGAGCAGTTCTTC

v_gene: TRBV28
d_gene: NA
j_gene: TRBJ1-4
len: 15
abundance: NA
CDR3aa: CASSLATGPNEKLFF
CDR3nt: TGTGCCAGCAGTCTTGCGACAGGCCCTAATGAAAAACTGTTTTTT

v_gene: TRBV29-1
d_gene: TRBD1
j_gene: TRBJ1-2
len: 16
abundance: NA
CDR3aa: CSVAGQGSEGIYGYTF
CDR3nt: TGCAGCGTTGCCGGACAGGGATCTGAAGGGATCTATGGCTACACCTTC

v_gene: TRBV19
d_gene: TRBD1
j_gene: TRBJ1-4
len: 17
abundance: few
CDR3aa: CASSPQTETGKGEKLFF
CDR3nt: TGTGCCAGTAGTCCGCAAACCGAGACAGGGAAGGGTGAAAAACTGTTTTTT

v_gene: TRBV5-1
d_gene: NA
j_gene: TRBJ2-7
len: 11
abundance: once
CDR3aa: CASSLGTEQYF
CDR3nt: TGCGCCAGCAGCTTGGGGACCGAGCAGTACTTC

v_gene: TRBV5-8
d_gene: NA
j_gene: TRBJ2-1
len: 17
abundance: NA
CDR3aa: CASSLVRGGDSYNEQFF
CDR3nt: TGTGCCAGCAGCTTGGTCCGCGGGGGCGACTCCTACAATGAGCAGTTCTTC

v_gene: TRBV4-3
d_gene: TRBD1
j_gene: TRBJ2-1
len: 14
abundance: NA
CDR3aa: CASRQGTGADEQFF
CDR3nt: TGCGCCAGCAGACAGGGGACAGGGGCGGATGAGCAGTTCTTC

v_gene: TRBV5-6
d_gene: TRBD1
j_gene: TRBJ1-1
len: 15
abundance: once
CDR3aa: CASRTGQGVFTEAFF
CDR3nt: TGTGCCAGCAGAACCGGACAGGGGGTGTTCACTGAAGCTTTCTTT

v_gene: TRBV27
d_gene: TRBD1
j_gene: TRBJ2-7
len: 16
abundance: once
CDR3aa: CASSLYRDRSSYEQYF
CDR3nt: TGTGCCAGCAGTTTATATAGGGACAGGTCCTCCTACGAGCAGTACTTC

v_gene: TRBV19
d_gene: TRBD1
j_gene: TRBJ2-7
len: 14
abundance: once
CDR3aa: CASRGTGLSYEQYF
CDR3nt: TGTGCCAGTAGGGGGACAGGACTGTCCTACGAGCAGTACTTC

v_gene: TRBV5-5
d_gene: TRBD1
j_gene: TRBJ1-1
len: 14
abundance: NA
CDR3aa: CASGDRAANTEAFF
CDR3nt: TGTGCCAGCGGGGACAGGGCCGCGAACACTGAAGCTTTCTTT

v_gene: TRBV4-3
d_gene: TRBD1
j_gene: TRBJ2-1
len: 16
abundance: once
CDR3aa: CASSRTGQGTYNEQFF
CDR3nt: TGCGCCAGCAGCCGGACTGGACAGGGGACCTACAATGAGCAGTTCTTC

v_gene: TRBV4-3
d_gene: TRBD1
j_gene: TRBJ2-2
len: 18
abundance: NA
CDR3aa: CASSQDLAGGTETGELFF
CDR3nt: TGCGCCAGCAGCCAAGATCTGGCAGGGGGAACGGAGACCGGGGAGCTGTTTTTT

v_gene: TRBV6-5
d_gene: NA
j_gene: TRBJ2-2
len: 13
abundance: NA
CDR3aa: CASSYLNTGELFF
CDR3nt: TGTGCCAGCAGTTACTTGAACACCGGGGAGCTGTTTTTT

v_gene: TRBV5-5
d_gene: NA
j_gene: TRBJ1-5
len: 15
abundance: NA
CDR3aa: CASSQDRLGNQPQHF
CDR3nt: TGTGCCAGCAGCCAAGATAGGCTGGGCAATCAGCCCCAGCATTTT

v_gene: TRBV28
d_gene: NA
j_gene: TRBJ2-2
len: 15
abundance: NA
CDR3aa: CASTLRDTNTGELFF
CDR3nt: TGTGCCAGCACCCTCCGGGACACGAACACCGGGGAGCTGTTTTTT

v_gene: TRBV27
d_gene: NA
j_gene: TRBJ2-1
len: 11
abundance: NA
CDR3aa: CASTATGEQFF
CDR3nt: TGTGCCAGCACCGCAACGGGGGAGCAGTTCTTC

v_gene: TRBV10-2
d_gene: NA
j_gene: TRBJ2-2
len: 12
abundance: NA
CDR3aa: CASSELSGELFF
CDR3nt: TGCGCCAGCAGTGAACTGAGCGGGGAGCTGTTTTTT

v_gene: TRBV27
d_gene: NA
j_gene: TRBJ1-2
len: 14
abundance: NA
CDR3aa: CASSLKAGAFGYTF
CDR3nt: TGTGCCAGCAGTTTAAAGGCAGGTGCCTTTGGCTACACCTTC

v_gene: TRBV19
d_gene: NA
j_gene: TRBJ1-1
len: 14
abundance: NA
CDR3aa: CASRPRGQNTEAFF
CDR3nt: TGTGCCAGTAGACCCAGGGGCCAGAACACTGAAGCTTTCTTT

v_gene: TRBV11-3
d_gene: TRBD2
j_gene: TRBJ2-1
len: 16
abundance: NA
CDR3aa: CASSAMTSGSTNEQFF
CDR3nt: TGTGCCAGCAGCGCTATGACTAGCGGGAGTACAAATGAGCAGTTCTTC

v_gene: TRBV27
d_gene: TRBD1
j_gene: TRBJ2-1
len: 13
abundance: NA
CDR3aa: CASSLYRGYEQFF
CDR3nt: TGTGCCAGCAGTTTGTACAGGGGGTATGAGCAGTTCTTC

v_gene: TRBV7-9
d_gene: TRBD1
j_gene: TRBJ1-4
len: 17
abundance: few
CDR3aa: CASSLGKTGGLNEKLFF
CDR3nt: TGTGCCAGCAGCTTAGGAAAGACAGGGGGCCTTAATGAAAAACTGTTTTTT

v_gene: TRBV16
d_gene: NA
j_gene: TRBJ1-1
len: 13
abundance: NA
CDR3aa: CASSRTGGGEAFF
CDR3nt: TGTGCCAGCAGCCGTACTGGAGGTGGTGAAGCTTTCTTT

v_gene: TRBV7-3
d_gene: NA
j_gene: TRBJ2-1
len: 15
abundance: NA
CDR3aa: CASSQVLSPYNEQFF
CDR3nt: TGTGCCAGCAGCCAAGTGCTTTCCCCCTACAATGAGCAGTTCTTC

v_gene: TRBV29-1
d_gene: NA
j_gene: TRBJ2-1
len: 16
abundance: few
CDR3aa: CSVEIMAAVTYNEQFF
CDR3nt: TGCAGCGTTGAAATAATGGCGGCGGTCACCTACAATGAGCAGTTCTTC

v_gene: TRBV7-6
d_gene: NA
j_gene: TRBJ2-5
len: 15
abundance: NA
CDR3aa: CASSLVPRAQGTQYF
CDR3nt: TGTGCCAGCAGCTTAGTTCCGAGGGCCCAGGGGACCCAGTACTTC

v_gene: TRBV2
d_gene: NA
j_gene: TRBJ1-2
len: 13
abundance: few
CDR3aa: CASRLHPNYGYTF
CDR3nt: TGTGCCAGCAGACTACACCCTAACTATGGCTACACCTTC

v_gene: TRBV6-1
d_gene: TRBD1
j_gene: TRBJ2-5
len: 13
abundance: NA
CDR3aa: CASSVDRVETQYF
CDR3nt: TGTGCCAGCAGTGTAGACAGGGTAGAGACCCAGTACTTC

v_gene: TRBV27
d_gene: TRBD2
j_gene: TRBJ2-7
len: 11
abundance: NA
CDR3aa: CASKLAAEQYF
CDR3nt: TGTGCCAGCAAACTAGCGGCCGAGCAGTACTTC

v_gene: TRBV30
d_gene: NA
j_gene: TRBJ1-6
len: 14
abundance: NA
CDR3aa: CACSGDRRRSPLHF
CDR3nt: TGTGCCTGCTCTGGGGATAGGAGGCGCTCACCCCTCCACTTT

v_gene: TRBV7-3
d_gene: TRBD1
j_gene: TRBJ2-1
len: 14
abundance: once
CDR3aa: CASSWGRGQGKQFF
CDR3nt: TGTGCCAGCAGCTGGGGCAGGGGGCAGGGTAAGCAGTTCTTC